This TCR beta chain was sequenced for a study of identical twins (dated by TCRdb to about 2016). Looking at the study overall: To test whether fetal clonotypes persist, the study used deep sequencing on TCR alpha and beta repertoires from monozygotic twins, unrelated adults of various ages, and cord blood. Replicate twin experiments were performed at different times using different library preparation protocols to rule out contamination.

The trim is 5 bases for V and 0 bases for J, with a gap of 5 bases between the germline ends. The CDR3 holds 14 amino acids from the cysteine to the phenylalanine. The retained sequence is limited to the CDR3, 42 bases, with the frame set at the first base. A few counts support this clonotype. No antigen is known for it. The record has no base qualities; no much larger clone is one base away. Every donor was a healthy Caucasian. Three unrelated non-twin adults were additionally sequenced: a male aged 18 to 29, a male aged 50 to 59 and a female aged 50 to 59. Miltenyi CD45RO+ enrichment and human naive T-cell isolation kits were used to isolate memory (CD45RO+) and naive T cells from PBMC. What the authors observed across the whole study: Compared with coincidental sharing between unrelated individuals, an excess of low generation-probability sequences was observed among out-of-frame TCR alpha sequences shared between twins. Abundant cord blood beta clonotypes carried fewer insertions; young adult naive repertoires showed a weaker similar trend, while memory repertoires showed none. Conclusions relied on cross-sectional statistical analysis, since the same donors could not be followed over many years. Recombination models systematically underestimated out-of-frame TCR alpha sharing in monozygotic twins but agreed with sharing between unrelated individuals. Zero-insertion analyses could be partly confounded by invariant T cells such as MAIT and iNKT, though diverse VJ usage argued against such confounding for most clonotypes. A weaker excess of twin sharing was found in beta out-of-frame sequences because the signal-to-noise ratio was lowered by fewer shared sequences.

The library was prepared using 5' RACE. Sequencing instrument: Illumina HiSeq 2000. A universal primer binding site was added through template switching, and the final cDNA carried a unique molecular identifier so that TCR cDNA molecules could be counted accurately. Specific primers in the conserved constant-segment region were used to synthesize first-strand cDNA for TCR alpha and beta chains. Each cDNA library was double barcoded, with a SMART-Mk sample barcode plus Illumina barcodes, to control for contamination. TruSeq adapter sequences along with Illumina sample barcodes were introduced in two successive PCR steps. TCR alpha and beta cDNA libraries were sequenced on the Illumina HiSeq platform with custom primers. The paper's processing steps were these. Unique molecular identifiers were extracted from raw reads with MiGEC, and CDR3 positions were determined with MiXCR. For each individual, recombination models were inferred using an EM algorithm with the repgenHMM and IGoR tools. The analysis of shared clonotypes was done with the tcR package in R, with sharing normalized by the product of cloneset sizes. Out-of-frame nonproductive sequences were analyzed to study raw recombination free of thymic and clonal selection effects. TCRdb trimmed public reads at Q25 via fastp, called clones via MiXCR and kept in-frame beta chains. Rows with a matching CDR3 protein are joined into one entry that keeps the most common DNA and genes. Clone size and V and J calls follow TCRdb, not the original study. The sample profile shows fewer than 450,000 distinct CDR3 sequences; about 10% of them were found once. Approximately 8.9% of the sample is held by the ten biggest clonotypes.

Recombination linked TRBV12-3 or TRBV12-4 to TRBJ2-6; the D gene is not confidently resolved. The specimen was naive T cells sorted from blood. The cell subset or site label on this specimen signifies: cells isolated with a human naive T-cell isolation kit. This sequence originates from a woman in her forties or fifties in good health. CDR3 loop: CASSTLSGANVLTF. Read as DNA, the sequence is TGTGCCAGCAGTACACTCTCTGGGGCCAACGTCCTGACTTTC.